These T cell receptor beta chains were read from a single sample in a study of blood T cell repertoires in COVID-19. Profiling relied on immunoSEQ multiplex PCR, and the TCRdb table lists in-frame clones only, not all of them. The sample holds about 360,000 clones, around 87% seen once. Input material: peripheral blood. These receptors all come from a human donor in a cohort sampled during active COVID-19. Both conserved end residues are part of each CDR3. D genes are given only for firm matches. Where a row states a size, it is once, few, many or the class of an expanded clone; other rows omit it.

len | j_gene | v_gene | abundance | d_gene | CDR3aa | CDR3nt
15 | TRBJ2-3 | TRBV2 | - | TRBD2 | CASSNLAGGVNTQYF | TGTGCCAGCAGTAACCTAGCGGGAGGCGTCAATACGCAGTATTTT
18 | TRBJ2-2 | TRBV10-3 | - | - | CAISAFPSRDSNTGELFF | TGTGCCATCAGTGCGTTCCCCTCGAGGGACTCGAACACCGGGGAGCTGTTTTTT
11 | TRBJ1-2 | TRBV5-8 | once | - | CASAGEDGYTF | TGTGCCAGCGCGGGGGAAGATGGCTACACCTTC
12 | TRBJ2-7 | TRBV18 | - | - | CASSPTGYEQYF | TGTGCCAGCTCACCCACCGGGTACGAGCAGTACTTC
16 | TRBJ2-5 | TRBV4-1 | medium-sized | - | CASSQVERATQETQYF | TGCGCCAGCAGCCAGGTGGAGAGGGCAACTCAAGAGACCCAGTACTTC
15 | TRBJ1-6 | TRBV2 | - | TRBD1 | CASSRDSLYNSPLHF | TGTGCCAGCAGTAGGGACAGTCTCTATAATTCACCCCTCCACTTT
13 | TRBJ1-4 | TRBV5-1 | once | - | CASSFTHSEKLFF | TGCGCCAGCAGCTTTACGCACTCGGAAAAACTGTTTTTT
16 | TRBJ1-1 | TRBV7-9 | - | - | CASSRWTGEGNTEAFF | TGTGCCAGCAGCCGATGGACGGGGGAGGGTAACACTGAAGCTTTCTTT
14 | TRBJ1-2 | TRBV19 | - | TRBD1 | CASSTYDRGKGYTF | TGTGCCAGTAGTACCTACGACAGGGGAAAGGGCTACACCTTC
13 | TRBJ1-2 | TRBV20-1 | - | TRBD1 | CSASGDRYHGYTF | TGCAGTGCTAGTGGGGACAGATACCATGGCTACACCTTC
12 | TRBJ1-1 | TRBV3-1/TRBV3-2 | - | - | CASSQRGTEAFF | TGTGCCAGCAGCCAAAGGGGAACTGAAGCTTTCTTT
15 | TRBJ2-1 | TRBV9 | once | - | CASSARDSLSNEQFF | TGTGCCAGCAGCGCCCGGGACTCTTTGTCCAATGAGCAGTTCTTC
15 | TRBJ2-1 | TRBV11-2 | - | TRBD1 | CASSPGQGVYNEQFF | TGTGCCAGCAGCCCGGGACAGGGGGTCTACAATGAGCAGTTCTTC
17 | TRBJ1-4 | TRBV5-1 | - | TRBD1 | CASSLSTGGRANEKLFF | TGCGCCAGCAGCTTGTCAACAGGGGGTAGGGCTAATGAAAAACTGTTTTTT
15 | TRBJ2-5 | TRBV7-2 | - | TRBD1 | CASSLDRGISETQYF | TGTGCCAGCAGCTTGGACAGGGGCATTTCGGAGACCCAGTACTTC
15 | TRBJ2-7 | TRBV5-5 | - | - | CASTSSDRHSYEQYF | TGTGCCAGCACGTCCTCGGATAGACACTCCTACGAGCAGTACTTC
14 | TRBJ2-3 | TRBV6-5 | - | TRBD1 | CASSLDRVGDTQYF | TGTGCCAGCAGTCTGGACAGGGTTGGAGATACGCAGTATTTT
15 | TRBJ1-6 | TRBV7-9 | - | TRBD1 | CASSSTGGRDSPLHF | TGTGCCAGCAGCTCCACAGGGGGGAGAGATTCACCCCTCCACTTT
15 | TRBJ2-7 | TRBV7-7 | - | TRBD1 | CASSRDRGPSYEQYF | TGTGCTAGCAGCCGTGACAGGGGACCGTCCTACGAGCAGTACTTC
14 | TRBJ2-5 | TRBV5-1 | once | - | CASSLGAGQSLQYF | TGCGCCAGCAGCTTAGGAGCGGGACAATCTCTCCAGTACTTC
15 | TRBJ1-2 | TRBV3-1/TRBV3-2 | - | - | CASSQDLEGLDGYTF | TGTGCCAGCAGCCAAGATCTCGAGGGATTAGATGGCTACACCTTC
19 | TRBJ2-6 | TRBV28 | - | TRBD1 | CASRDTRQGLLLGANVLTF | TGTGCCAGCAGGGATACTAGACAGGGTTTGCTTTTGGGGGCCAACGTCCTGACTTTC
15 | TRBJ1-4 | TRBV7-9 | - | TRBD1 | CASSPFTGGREKLFF | TGTGCCAGCAGCCCCTTCACAGGGGGACGTGAAAAACTGTTTTTT
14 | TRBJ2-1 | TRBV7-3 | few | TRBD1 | CASSQGQGVNEQFF | TGTGCCAGCAGCCAAGGACAGGGGGTAAATGAGCAGTTCTTC
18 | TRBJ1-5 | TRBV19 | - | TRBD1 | CASSIDPLDRRPNQPQHF | TGTGCCAGTAGTATAGACCCCTTGGACAGGCGCCCCAATCAGCCCCAGCATTTT
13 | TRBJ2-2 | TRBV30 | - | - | CAWSRGNTGELFF | TGTGCCTGGAGTAGGGGGAACACCGGGGAGCTGTTTTTT
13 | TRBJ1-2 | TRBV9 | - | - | CASSVSSNYGYTF | TGTGCCAGCAGCGTATCTTCTAACTATGGCTACACCTTC
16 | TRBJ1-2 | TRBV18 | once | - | CASSPDFPTLNYGYTF | TGTGCCAGCTCGCCGGACTTTCCCACCCTCAACTATGGCTACACCTTC
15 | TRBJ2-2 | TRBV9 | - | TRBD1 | CASSVGDRGTGELFF | TGTGCCAGCAGCGTAGGGGACAGGGGCACCGGGGAGCTGTTTTTT
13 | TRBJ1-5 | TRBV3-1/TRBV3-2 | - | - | CASSLPGNQPQHF | TGTGCCAGCAGCCTGCCCGGGAATCAGCCCCAGCATTTT
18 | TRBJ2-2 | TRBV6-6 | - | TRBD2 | CASSRGLAGGFSTGELFF | TGTGCCAGCAGTCGAGGACTAGCGGGAGGGTTTAGCACCGGGGAGCTGTTTTTT
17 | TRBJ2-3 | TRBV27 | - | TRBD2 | CASSLLVAGGPTDTQYF | TGTGCCAGCAGTTTATTAGTAGCGGGGGGTCCCACAGATACGCAGTATTTT
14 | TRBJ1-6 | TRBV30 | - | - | CAWSRLSLNSPLHF | TGTGCCTGGAGCCGCCTTAGCCTTAATTCACCCCTCCACTTT
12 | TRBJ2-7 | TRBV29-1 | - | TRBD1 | CSVWGQNYEQYF | TGCAGCGTGTGGGGACAGAACTACGAGCAGTACTTC
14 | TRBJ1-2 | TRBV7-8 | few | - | CASSSGTVNYGYTF | TGTGCCAGCAGCTCGGGAACAGTTAACTATGGCTACACCTTC
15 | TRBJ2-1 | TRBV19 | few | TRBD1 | CASRGTGPRSNEQFF | TGTGCCAGTAGGGGGACAGGGCCGCGCAGCAATGAGCAGTTCTTC
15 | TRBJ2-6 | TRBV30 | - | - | CAWTGGSTGANVLTF | TGTGCCTGGACAGGGGGGTCCACTGGGGCCAACGTCCTGACTTTC
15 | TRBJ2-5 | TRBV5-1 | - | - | CASSSGRRYQETQYF | TGCGCCAGCAGCTCTGGGCGAAGGTACCAAGAGACCCAGTACTTC
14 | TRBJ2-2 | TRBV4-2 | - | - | CASSLPGQPGELFF | TGTGCCAGCAGCCTACCCGGACAACCCGGGGAGCTGTTTTTT
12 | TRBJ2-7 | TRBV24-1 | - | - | CATGEAAREQYF | TGTGCCACGGGAGAGGCCGCGCGGGAGCAGTACTTC
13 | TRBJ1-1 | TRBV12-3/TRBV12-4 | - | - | CASSGRGDTEAFF | TGTGCCAGCAGTGGACGGGGGGACACTGAAGCTTTCTTT
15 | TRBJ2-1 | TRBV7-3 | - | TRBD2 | CASSARTSGRGEQFF | TGTGCCAGCAGCGCCCGGACTAGCGGGAGGGGTGAGCAGTTCTTC
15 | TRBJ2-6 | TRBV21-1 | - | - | CASSKAWPGANVLTF | TGTGCCAGCAGCAAAGCGTGGCCGGGGGCCAACGTCCTGACTTTC
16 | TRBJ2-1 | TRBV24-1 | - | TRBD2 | CATSDRTSGYYNEQFF | TGTGCCACCAGTGACAGGACTAGCGGGTACTACAATGAGCAGTTCTTC